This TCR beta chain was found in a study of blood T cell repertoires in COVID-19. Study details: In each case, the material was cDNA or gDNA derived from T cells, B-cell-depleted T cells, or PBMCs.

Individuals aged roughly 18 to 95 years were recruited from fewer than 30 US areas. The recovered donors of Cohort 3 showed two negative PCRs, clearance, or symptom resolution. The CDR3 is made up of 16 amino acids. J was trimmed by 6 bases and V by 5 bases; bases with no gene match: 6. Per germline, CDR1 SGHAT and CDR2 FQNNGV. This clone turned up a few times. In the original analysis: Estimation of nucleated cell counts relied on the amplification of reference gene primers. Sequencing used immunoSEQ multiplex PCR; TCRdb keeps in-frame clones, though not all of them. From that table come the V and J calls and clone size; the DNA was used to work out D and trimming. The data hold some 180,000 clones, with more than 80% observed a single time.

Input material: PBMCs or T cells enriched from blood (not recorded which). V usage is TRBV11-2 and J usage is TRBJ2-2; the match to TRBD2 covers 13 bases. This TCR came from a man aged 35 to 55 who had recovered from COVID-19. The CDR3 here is CASSLRTSGSAGELFF. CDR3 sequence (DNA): TGTGCCAGCAGCCTCCGGACTAGCGGGAGCGCCGGGGAGCTGTTTTTT.